This TCR beta chain was observed in a study of blood T cell repertoires in COVID-19. On the study more broadly: Material from acute and convalescent COVID-19 was sourced from the United States, Italy and Spain. PBMCs, B-cell-depleted T cells, or T cells were the source of the cDNA or gDNA that made up the material.

The junction had 4 bases not matched to a gene; V was cut back by 2 bases and J by 0 bases. The CDR3 extends over 16 amino acids. Germline lookup yields CDR1 KGHSH and CDR2 LQKENI. Seattle patients were enrolled during active infection and followed longitudinally. Study processing details: Cell counts per sample came from amplifying reference gene primers. Generated by immunoSEQ multiplex PCR, the TCRdb table keeps only in-frame clones and is missing some. V, J and clone size derive from that table, while D and trimming were established from the DNA sequence. The table has about 120,000 clones, around 87% seen once.

The sequence derives from a woman in her sixties with COVID-19, enrolled during active disease. The V and J genes are TRBV18 and TRBJ1-5, with 7 bases lining up with TRBD1. The sequenced sample was peripheral blood. CDR3 sequence: CASSPGDRSSNQPQHF. CDR3 DNA: TGTGCCAGCTCACCAGGGGACAGATCTAGCAATCAGCCCCAGCATTTT. The full variable domain, in which reference TRBV18 and TRBJ1-5 provide the parts outside the CDR3, is NAGVMQNPRHLVRRRGQEARLRCSPMKGHSHVYWYRQLPEEGLKFMVYLQKENIIDESGMPKERFSAEFPKEGPSILRIQQVVRGDSAAYFCASSPGDRSSNQPQHFGDGTRLSIL.